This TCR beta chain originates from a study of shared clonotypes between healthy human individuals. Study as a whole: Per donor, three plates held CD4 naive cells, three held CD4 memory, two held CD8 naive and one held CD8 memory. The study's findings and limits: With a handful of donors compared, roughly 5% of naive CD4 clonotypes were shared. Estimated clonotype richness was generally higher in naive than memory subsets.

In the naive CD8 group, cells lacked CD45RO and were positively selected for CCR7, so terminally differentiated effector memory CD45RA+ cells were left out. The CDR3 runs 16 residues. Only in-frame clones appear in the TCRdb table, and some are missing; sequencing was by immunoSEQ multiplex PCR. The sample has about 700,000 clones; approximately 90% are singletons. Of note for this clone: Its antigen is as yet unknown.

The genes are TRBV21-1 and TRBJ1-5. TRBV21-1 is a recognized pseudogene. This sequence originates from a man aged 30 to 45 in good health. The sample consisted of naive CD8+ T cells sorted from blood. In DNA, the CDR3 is TGTGCCAGCAGCAAAGCAGGTCGGCCCCTCAATCAGCCCCAGCATTTT. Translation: CASSKAGRPLNQPQHF.